The entry below gives a single T cell receptor beta chain sequence along with its context. At least ten counts were recorded for this clonotype. The antigen it binds to is not known. One base away there is no much larger clone; base qualities are not given. The study was a case-control design nested within a healthcare worker cohort in London, UK, with weekly nasopharyngeal swab PCR tests and blood sampling. Healthcare workers were enrolled in the week of the UK lockdown, from 23 to 31 March 2020, and were followed every week for up to roughly 15 weeks. CDR1 and CDR2, per the germline V gene, are SQVTM and ANQGSEA. There are 12 amino acids in the CDR3, from cysteine to phenylalanine inclusive. The kept DNA is CDR3 alone, 36 bases in frame from the first base. V and J lose 2 bases and 8 bases, and a span of 12 bases separates them. The library was prepared using 5' RACE. The run used a NextSeq 500. To correct for sequencing error and PCR bias, the TCR library protocol tagged individual cDNA molecules with unique molecular identifiers. Both TCR alpha and beta chains were sequenced, and tight co-correlation was observed between alpha and beta sequence abundances in each sample. In the original analysis: Decombinator V4 was used to perform V gene, J gene and CDR3 annotation of TCR sequences. Expanded TCRs were defined as changing significantly between any two time points under a Poisson model with p below 0.0001. TCR abundances were normalised to the total number of TCRs sequenced per sample and expressed as counts per million. TRAV1-2 paired with TRAJ12, TRAJ20 or TRAJ33 defined MAIT TCRs, while TRAV10 paired with TRAJ18 defined iNKT TCRs. VDJdb, accessed 1 November 2021, was searched for CMV, EBV and SARS-CoV-2 annotated TCRs, excluding TCRs annotated for multiple antigens. Using fastp trimming at Q25 and MiXCR clonotype assembly, TCRdb reanalyzed the public sequencing data and kept in-frame beta chains. CDR3 protein duplicates are merged, each entry listing the most common genes and DNA. Here the V and J calls rest on TCRdb's processing, not on the authors' analysis. The sample table lists around 30,000 distinct CDR3 sequences, 4.2% of them with a count of one. In total, the top ten clones hold 4.4% of the sample.

The data stem from a study of early T cells in non-severe SARS-CoV-2 infection (dated by TCRdb to the early 2020s). For context, the study as a whole: Bulk RNA from unsorted whole blood was used for TCR sequencing, so alpha and beta chains could not be paired. Points the paper makes about the study in general: VDJdb matching was skewed toward anti-spike CD8 responses and likely underestimated virus-specific expansions, missing private and CD4 specificities.

This TCR derives from an adult who was a healthcare worker with PCR-confirmed SARS-CoV-2 infection or an uninfected control (not recorded which). What was sequenced was whole blood. The sequence joins TRBV29-1 to TRBJ1-2; the D segment cannot be called with confidence. Here is the DNA: TGCAGCGTTGAATTGCGGATGCGGGGCTACACCTTC. Its translation is CSVELRMRGYTF.